A single sample gave rise to the 25 T cell receptor beta chains below, sequenced in a study of early T cells in non-severe SARS-CoV-2 infection. Using its own MiXCR run on the 5' RACE reads, TCRdb lists one record per CDR3 protein. The sample yields about 110,000 distinct CDR3 sequences, over 10% seen once. What was sequenced was whole blood. These receptors were obtained from an adult who was a healthcare worker with PCR-confirmed SARS-CoV-2 infection or an uninfected control (not recorded which).

This clonotype has only a few counts. This chain links TRBV29-1 with TRBJ1-1; unclear D gene. Trimming stripped 3 bases from V and 1 base from J, with 15 bases between. From germline, CDR1 is SQVTM and CDR2 ANQGSEA. This CDR3 is built from 15 residues. The CDR3 protein is CSVDLGLSPNTEAFF. The CDR3, as DNA: TGCAGCGTTGATTTGGGTCTCAGTCCGAACACTGAAGCTTTCTTT.

The chain joins TRBV5-4 to TRBJ2-4; 14 nucleotides line up with TRBD2. Germline V gene sequence: CDR1 SGHNT, CDR2 YYREEE (reference sequence). With 4 bases clipped from V and 6 bases from J, the junction kept 9 bases outside the gene matches. The CDR3 spans 17 residues. DNA for the CDR3: TGTGCCAGCAGCCCGCCCCGACTAGCGGGAGGGCCAAACATTCAGTACTTC. This sequence encodes CASSPPRLAGGPNIQYF.

There are a few counts of this clonotype. The V gene is TRBV28, the J gene TRBJ2-6; D is possibly TRBD1 or TRBD2 (6 bases each). V was cut by 9 bases and J by 0 bases, with 12 bases left in between. Germline CDR1 is MDHEN and CDR2 is SYDVKM. The CDR3 consists of 15 residues. The CDR3: CASQEGGSGANVLTF. The CDR3, as DNA: TGTGCCAGTCAAGAGGGGGGCTCTGGGGCCAACGTCCTGACTTTC.

There are many counts of this clonotype. The V call is TRBV6-2 or TRBV6-3, the J call TRBJ1-2; 7 bases line up with TRBD1. The CDR3 is 15 residues long. Germline CDR1 reads MNHEY; CDR2 reads SVGEGT. With 6 bases clipped from V and 6 bases from J, the junction kept 13 bases outside the gene matches. The CDR3 DNA is TGTGCCAGCAGGATAACAGGGGATCCATGGGATGGCTACACCTTC. Its translation: CASRITGDPWDGYTF.

V gene TRBV6-5 combines with J gene TRBJ1-6, with D tentatively TRBD1 (5 bases). The germline V gene has CDR1 MNHEY and CDR2 SVGAGI. The CDR3 runs to 15 residues. V dropped 4 bases and J dropped 4 bases, with 11 bases sitting between them. As DNA, the CDR3 is TGTGCCAGCAGTTCCGGGACGGATTATAATTCACCCCTCCACTTT. This gives the protein CASSSGTDYNSPLHF.

The table lists this clonotype with a few counts. The chain joins TRBV20-1 to TRBJ2-3; no reliable D call. The CDR3 covers 12 residues. Per germline, CDR1 DFQATT and CDR2 SNEGSKA (reference sequence). V dropped 1 base and J dropped 10 bases, with 12 bases sitting between them. The CDR3 bases are TGCAGTGCTAGAGCGAGGTGGAGCGCGCAGTATTTT. It encodes CSARARWSAQYF.

This clonotype appeared many times. This rearrangement joins TRBV7-6 to TRBJ1-1; TRBD1 might be the D (6 bases). Trimming stripped 5 bases from V and 4 bases from J, with 17 bases between. CDR3 size: 15 residues. Per the germline V gene, CDR1 is SGHVS and CDR2 is FNYEAQ. The CDR3 spells CASSPGLWGATEAFF. CDR3 bases: TGTGCCAGCAGCCCAGGTTTGTGGGGGGCCACTGAAGCTTTCTTT.

In this sample, this clonotype turned up many times. The V gene is TRBV7-9, the J gene TRBJ1-1, with 11 bases aligning to TRBD1. CDR1 and CDR2 (germline): SEHNR, FQNEAQ (reference sequence). V was clipped by 2 bases and J by 2 bases; unmatched bases: 1. This CDR3 has 15 amino acids. The CDR3 DNA is TGTGCCAGCAGCTTAAGGACAGGGGGCAACACTGAAGCTTTCTTT. Residues: CASSLRTGGNTEAFF.

V is TRBV6-6 and J is TRBJ1-1; possibly TRBD1 for D (6 bases). The germline V gene encodes CDR1 MNHNY and CDR2 SVGAGI (reference sequence). With 7 bases removed from V and 5 bases from J, the gap between germline ends came to 14 bases. The CDR3 length is 13 residues. This CDR3 is CASTTQGRTEAFF. As DNA, the CDR3 is TGTGCCAGCACCACACAGGGAAGGACTGAAGCTTTCTTT.

The sample holds many counts of this clonotype. This chain uses TRBV5-5 with TRBJ2-7, with 8 bases identical to TRBD2. The ends lost 3 bases at V and 2 bases at J; junction bases unmatched: 10. This CDR3 contains 16 residues. Germline lookup yields CDR1 SGHKS and CDR2 YYEKEE (reference sequence). CDR3: CASSSGSGRLTYEQYF. The CDR3 nucleotides are TGTGCCAGCAGCTCTGGAAGCGGGAGACTCACCTACGAGCAGTACTTC.

V usage is TRBV5-1 and J usage is TRBJ2-7; no clear D gene. The CDR3 has 13 residues. Germline-derived CDR1 and CDR2 are SGHRS and YFSETQ. V lost 0 bases and J 4 bases, leaving 8 bases between the germline ends. CDR3 residues: CASSLEGAYEQYF. CDR3 nucleotide sequence: TGCGCCAGCAGCTTGGAAGGAGCTTACGAGCAGTACTTC.

This clonotype was picked up many times. The V call is TRBV9, the J call TRBJ1-4, with TRBD1 matching 9 bases. Germline V gives CDR1 SGDLS, CDR2 YYNGEE. The CDR3 is made up of 15 amino acids. V shed 4 bases and J 5 bases; nucleotides not matched to a gene: 6. CDR3 nucleotide sequence: TGTGCCAGCAGCCCGGGAGGGACAGGGAATGAAAAACTGTTTTTT. Translated, it gives CASSPGGTGNEKLFF.

This clonotype was seen at least ten times. This rearrangement joins TRBV7-9 to TRBJ1-1, with a weak D call TRBD1 (6 bases). CDR3 size: 13 residues. Germline values: CDR1 SEHNR, CDR2 FQNEAQ (reference sequence). The V gene lost 5 bases and the J gene lost 7 bases, with 14 bases spanning the gap. The CDR3 is CASSLTDRREAFF. As DNA, the CDR3 is TGTGCCAGCAGCCTAACCGACAGGCGTGAAGCTTTCTTT.

Ten or more counts support this clonotype. The chain couples TRBV11-2 to TRBJ2-1, with D uncertain. Germline assignment: CDR1 SGHAT and CDR2 FQNNGV. The CDR3 extends over 14 amino acids. V lost 5 bases to trimming and J lost 6 bases, with 14 bases between them. The CDR3 DNA reads as TGTGCCAGCAGCCCATTTGCCAGCCTCAATGAGCAGTTCTTC. This encodes CASSPFASLNEQFF.

This CDR3 is CASSRRGTGTYEQYF. CDR3 nucleotide sequence: TGTGCCAGCAGCCGCCGGGGGACAGGGACCTACGAGCAGTACTTC. V is TRBV14 and J is TRBJ2-7; 9 nucleotides align to TRBD1. Losses at the gene ends were 4 bases for V and 2 bases for J; bases not matched to a gene: 6. The CDR3 has 15 residues. The V gene's germline CDR1 is SGHDN and CDR2 FVKESK.

The gene calls are TRBV12-3 or TRBV12-4 and TRBJ1-2, with 7 bases that match TRBD1. V gave up 2 bases and J gave up 0 bases; unmatched junction bases: 6. This CDR3 contains 16 residues. CDR3 residues: CASSLFRQGANYGYTF. The DNA of the CDR3 is TGTGCCAGCAGTTTATTCCGGCAGGGGGCTAACTATGGCTACACCTTC.

This clonotype was counted a few times. The rearrangement joins TRBV11-2 to TRBJ2-7; no definite D call. The germline V gene has CDR1 SGHAT and CDR2 FQNNGV. V was shortened by 4 bases and J by 3 bases, with 13 bases between the two germline ends. The CDR3 totals 14 residues. CDR3: CASSYSIPRYEQYF. The CDR3 bases are TGTGCCAGCAGCTACAGCATTCCCCGCTACGAGCAGTACTTC.

This clonotype was seen a handful of times. This chain uses TRBV5-1 with TRBJ2-2; D remains ambiguous. V lost 5 bases and J lost 5, with 13 bases in between. This CDR3 is 14 amino acids long. From germline, CDR1 is SGHRS and CDR2 YFSETQ. DNA for the CDR3: TGCGCCAGCAGTTCTGACAAGGTTACCGGGGAGCTGTTTTTT. It encodes CASSSDKVTGELFF.

The chain carries TRBV9 and TRBJ2-6; D not certain. The CDR3 spans 15 residues. Germline V gives CDR1 SGDLS, CDR2 YYNGEE. Deletions cut 0 bases from V and 0 bases from J, with 4 bases between. DNA of the CDR3: TGTGCCAGCAGCGTAGTGGGCTCTGGGGCCAACGTCCTGACTTTC. This sequence encodes CASSVVGSGANVLTF.

The rearrangement joins TRBV6-2 or TRBV6-3 to TRBJ2-2; the D gene is possibly TRBD1 (6 bases). V was trimmed by 7 bases and J by 2 bases, leaving 11 bases between them. Germline V CDR1 and CDR2: MNHEY, SVGEGT. This CDR3 contains 14 residues. CDR3 bases: TGTGCCAGCATTCTCAGGGGAAACACCGGGGAGCTGTTTTTT. It yields the protein CASILRGNTGELFF.

The V call is TRBV29-1, the J call TRBJ2-3; tentatively, D is TRBD2 (6 bases). There are 15 residues in the CDR3. Trimming removed 4 bases from V and 3 bases from J, with 17 bases in between. CDR1 is SQVTM, CDR2 ANQGSEA, per germline. Written as DNA, the CDR3 is TGCAGCGTTGCCCGGGACTCCTTAGGGACAGATACGCAGTATTTT. Its protein is CSVARDSLGTDTQYF.

The chain recombines TRBV5-1 with TRBJ1-2; maybe TRBD1 (6 bases). Germline CDR1 and CDR2: SGHRS and YFSETQ. This CDR3 comprises 15 residues. V was trimmed by 4 bases and J by 1 base, leaving 14 bases between them. The CDR3 sequence is CASSPGQRLNYGYTF. The DNA of the CDR3 is TGCGCCAGCAGCCCAGGACAGCGACTTAACTATGGCTACACCTTC.

Only a few counts were recorded for this clonotype. This rearrangement joins TRBV7-9 to TRBJ1-1, with a tentative D call TRBD1 (5 bases). Germline V gene sequence: CDR1 SEHNR, CDR2 FQNEAQ (reference sequence). CDR3 length: 14 residues. The V end lost 0 bases, the J end lost 4 bases, and 9 bases lay between the germline ends. CDR3 loop: CASSLAHGGTEAFF. For the CDR3, the DNA is TGTGCCAGCAGCTTAGCGCATGGGGGCACTGAAGCTTTCTTT.

The chain employs TRBV6-5 and TRBJ1-2, with a possible D match to TRBD1 (6 bases). Deletions cut 6 bases from V and 8 bases from J, with 22 bases between. CDR3 length equals 15 residues. Germline lookup yields CDR1 MNHEY and CDR2 SVGAGI. The CDR3 DNA sequence: TGTGCCAGCAGCGCGCCCCAGGGGCGCATCGAAGGCTACACCTTC. Encoded protein: CASSAPQGRIEGYTF.

The rearrangement uses TRBV5-4 and TRBJ1-2, with D tentatively TRBD1 (5 bases). Trimming removed 0 bases from V and 5 bases from J, with 11 bases in between. The germline CDR1 and CDR2 sequences are SGHNT and YYREEE (reference sequence). The CDR3 spans 14 residues. The CDR3 DNA follows: TGTGCCAGCAGCTTGGAGCAGGGAACATATGGCTACACCTTC. This encodes CASSLEQGTYGYTF.